This TCR beta chain was documented in a study of tumor-infiltrating lymphocytes in primary liver carcinoma. Points from the study as a whole: Just about 7.5-25% of leading clones were found in every one of five regions.

The tissue used was unsorted bulk material of roughly 17-31 mg. RNA and DNA were co-extracted from it with the AllPrep DNA/RNA mini kit. The patients lived with chronic HBV infection and had not yet received any treatment. The proportion of viable tumor cells exceeded 85% in every tumor sample. Production of TCR beta cDNA used 500 ng total RNA together with a constant-region primer. Modified slightly, ARM-PCR produced TCR beta libraries over three nested multiplex PCR rounds. TCRdb re-called the multiplex PCR reads with MiXCR, one entry per CDR3 protein. The sample holds more than 70,000 distinct CDR3 sequences, approximately 77% seen once. This clonotype has only one observation. Its antigen is currently unknown. Relative to the germline gene, one junction end is altered; a read error may explain this. Input material: liver tumor tissue from sampling region 1. Subset described: tumor region T1, superior pole. This clonotype originated in a man between 40 and 49 years old with primary liver carcinoma and hepatitis B virus infection.

The CDR3, as DNA: TGTGCCAGCTGCCAAGCCCTAGCTGTCACAGATACGCAGTATTTT. This sequence encodes CASCQALAVTDTQYF. The gene calls are TRBV4-2 and TRBJ2-3; D may be TRBD2 (5 bases). The CDR3 consists of 15 residues. Per germline, CDR1 LGHNA and CDR2 YNFKEQ.